This record covers a single T cell receptor (beta chain). The antigen is unknown. The PCR contained 60 Vbeta and 13 Jbeta primers. The data were produced by immunoSEQ multiplex PCR, yet TCRdb's version contains in-frame clones alone and is incomplete. The data hold 150,000 to 200,000 clones, with over 9.5% observed a single time. Nominally healthy donors were sampled, though unrecorded immune exposures were likely. CDR1 is LNHDA and CDR2 is SQIVND in the germline V gene (reference sequence). Trimming stripped 7 bases from V and 6 bases from J, with 12 bases between. This CDR3 comprises 12 residues. The data belong to a study of cytomegalovirus exposure and HLA in healthy donors. The study, taken as a whole, reports: The analysis excluded some indistinguishable V segments, including TRBV6-2 and TRBV6-3. Among the sequence variants, a highly shared cluster was likely an artifact of sequencing.

This chain uses TRBV19 with TRBJ1-2, with a weak D call TRBD1 (6 bases). This receptor was identified in a man over 45 in good health and CMV-seropositive. The sequencing input was PBMCs. The CDR3 sequence: CASITNRDGYTF. DNA for the CDR3: TGTGCCAGTATCACCAACAGGGATGGCTACACCTTC.